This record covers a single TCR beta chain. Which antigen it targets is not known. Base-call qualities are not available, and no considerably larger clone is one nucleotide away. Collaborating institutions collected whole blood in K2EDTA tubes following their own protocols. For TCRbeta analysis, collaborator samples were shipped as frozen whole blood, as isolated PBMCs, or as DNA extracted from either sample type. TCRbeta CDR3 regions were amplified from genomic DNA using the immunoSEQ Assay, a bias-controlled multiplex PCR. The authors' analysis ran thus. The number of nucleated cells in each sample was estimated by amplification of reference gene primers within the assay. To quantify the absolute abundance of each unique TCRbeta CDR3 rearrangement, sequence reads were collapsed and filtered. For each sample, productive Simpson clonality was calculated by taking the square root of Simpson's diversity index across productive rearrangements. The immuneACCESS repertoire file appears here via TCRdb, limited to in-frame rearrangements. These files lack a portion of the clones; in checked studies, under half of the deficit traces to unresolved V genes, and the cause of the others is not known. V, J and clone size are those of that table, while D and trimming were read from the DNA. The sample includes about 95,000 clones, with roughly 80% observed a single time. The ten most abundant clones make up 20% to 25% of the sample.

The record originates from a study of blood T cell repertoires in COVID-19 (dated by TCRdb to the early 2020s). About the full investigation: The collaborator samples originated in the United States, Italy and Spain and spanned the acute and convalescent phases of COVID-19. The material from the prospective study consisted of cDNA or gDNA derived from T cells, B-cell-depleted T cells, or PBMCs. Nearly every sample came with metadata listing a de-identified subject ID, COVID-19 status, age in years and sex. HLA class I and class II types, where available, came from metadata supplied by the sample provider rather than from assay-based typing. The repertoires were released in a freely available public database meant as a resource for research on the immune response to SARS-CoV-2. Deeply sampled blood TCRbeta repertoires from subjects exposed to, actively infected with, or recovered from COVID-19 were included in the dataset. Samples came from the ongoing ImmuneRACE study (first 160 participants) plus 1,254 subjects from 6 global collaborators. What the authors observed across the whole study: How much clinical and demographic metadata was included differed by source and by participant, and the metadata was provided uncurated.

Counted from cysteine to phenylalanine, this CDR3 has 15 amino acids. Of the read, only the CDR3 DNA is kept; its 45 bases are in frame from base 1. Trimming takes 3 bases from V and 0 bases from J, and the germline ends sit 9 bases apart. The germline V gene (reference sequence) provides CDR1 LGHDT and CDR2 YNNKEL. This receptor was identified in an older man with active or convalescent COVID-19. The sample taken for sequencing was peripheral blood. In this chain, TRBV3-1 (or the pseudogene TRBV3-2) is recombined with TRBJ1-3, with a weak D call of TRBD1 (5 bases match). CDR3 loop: CASSQDTFSGNTIYF. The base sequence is TGTGCCAGCAGCCAGGACACGTTCTCTGGAAACACCATATATTTT.